This T cell receptor beta chain originates from a study of cytomegalovirus exposure and HLA in healthy donors. As concerns this clone: The antigen is unknown.

Germline CDR1 and CDR2: MDHEN and SYDVKM. V was shortened by 8 bases and J by 5 bases, with 9 bases between the two germline ends. This CDR3 region has 12 residues. Findings and caveats of the study: Reportedly, diagnosis of cytomegalovirus status by the classifier showed high specificity and sensitivity. According to the study, roughly 160 TCR beta chains were cytomegalovirus-associated.

Data came from immunoSEQ multiplex PCR; TCRdb stores just in-frame clones and leaves some out. The table lists about 300,000 clones, roughly 88% of them singletons. Sequencing was carried out using PBMCs. The J gene is TRBJ1-4, the V gene TRBV28; D is uncertain. The source of this sequence is a woman under 30 in good health and CMV-seronegative. The CDR3 coding sequence is TGTGCCAGCGGGCCGACGAATGAAAAACTGTTTTTT. This encodes CASGPTNEKLFF.